This T cell receptor beta chain is drawn from a study of T cell responses to AZD1222 COVID-19 vaccine. Study-wide results and limits: All repertoire sampling was performed exclusively after the peak T cell response. After two AZD1222 doses, spike-specific TCR breadth and depth rose versus day 0.

Turning to this clone: Its cognate antigen is unknown.

Sequencing used immunoSEQ multiplex PCR; TCRdb keeps in-frame clones, though not all of them. This sample has some 110,000 clones, with 86% found just once. CDR3 size: 10 residues. Germline CDR1 SGHRS, CDR2 YFSETQ. Trimming removed 4 bases at V and 9 bases at J, with 5 bases between. The sample consisted of peripheral blood, taken 28 days after the second AZD1222 dose. J is TRBJ1-5 and V is TRBV5-1; unclear D gene. This receptor was taken from an adult who received the AZD1222 COVID-19 vaccine. The CDR3 DNA reads as TGCGCCAGCAGCACCTTGCCCCAGCATTTT. This sequence encodes CASSTLPQHF.